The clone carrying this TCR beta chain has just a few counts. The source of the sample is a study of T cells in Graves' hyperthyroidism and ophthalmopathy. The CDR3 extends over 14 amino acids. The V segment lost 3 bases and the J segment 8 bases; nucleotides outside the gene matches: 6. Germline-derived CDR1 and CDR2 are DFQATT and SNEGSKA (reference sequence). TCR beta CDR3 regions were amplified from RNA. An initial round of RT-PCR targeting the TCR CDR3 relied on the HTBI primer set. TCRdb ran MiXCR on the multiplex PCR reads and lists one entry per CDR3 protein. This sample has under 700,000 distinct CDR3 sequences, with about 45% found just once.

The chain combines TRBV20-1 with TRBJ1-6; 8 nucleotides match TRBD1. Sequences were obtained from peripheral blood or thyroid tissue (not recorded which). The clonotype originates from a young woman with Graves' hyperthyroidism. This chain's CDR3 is CSARRQGSDSPLHF. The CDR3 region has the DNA TGCAGTGCTAGGAGACAGGGGTCAGATTCACCCCTCCACTTT.